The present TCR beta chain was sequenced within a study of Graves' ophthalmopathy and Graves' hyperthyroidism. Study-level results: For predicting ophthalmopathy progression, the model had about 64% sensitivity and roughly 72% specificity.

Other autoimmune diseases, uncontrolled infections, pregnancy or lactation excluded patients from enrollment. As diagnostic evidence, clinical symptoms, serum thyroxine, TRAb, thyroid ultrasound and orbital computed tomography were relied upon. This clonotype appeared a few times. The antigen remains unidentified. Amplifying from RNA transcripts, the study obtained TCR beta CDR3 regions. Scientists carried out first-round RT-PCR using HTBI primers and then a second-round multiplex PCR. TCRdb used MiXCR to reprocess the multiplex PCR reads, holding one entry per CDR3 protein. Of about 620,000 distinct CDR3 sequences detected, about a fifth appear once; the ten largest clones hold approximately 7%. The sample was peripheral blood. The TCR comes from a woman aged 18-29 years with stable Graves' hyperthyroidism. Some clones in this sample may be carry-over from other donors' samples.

The CDR3 DNA reads as TGTGCCATTAGGGCTAGCGGAAACACCGGGGAGCTGTTTTTT. Amino acids: CAIRASGNTGELFF. V usage is TRBV30 and J usage is TRBJ2-2, with 7 bases fitting TRBD2. The CDR3 is made up of 14 amino acids. V trimming: 8 bases; J trimming: 2 bases; junction bases outside the gene matches: 8. Germline V lookup: CDR1 GTSNPN, CDR2 SVGIG (reference sequence).